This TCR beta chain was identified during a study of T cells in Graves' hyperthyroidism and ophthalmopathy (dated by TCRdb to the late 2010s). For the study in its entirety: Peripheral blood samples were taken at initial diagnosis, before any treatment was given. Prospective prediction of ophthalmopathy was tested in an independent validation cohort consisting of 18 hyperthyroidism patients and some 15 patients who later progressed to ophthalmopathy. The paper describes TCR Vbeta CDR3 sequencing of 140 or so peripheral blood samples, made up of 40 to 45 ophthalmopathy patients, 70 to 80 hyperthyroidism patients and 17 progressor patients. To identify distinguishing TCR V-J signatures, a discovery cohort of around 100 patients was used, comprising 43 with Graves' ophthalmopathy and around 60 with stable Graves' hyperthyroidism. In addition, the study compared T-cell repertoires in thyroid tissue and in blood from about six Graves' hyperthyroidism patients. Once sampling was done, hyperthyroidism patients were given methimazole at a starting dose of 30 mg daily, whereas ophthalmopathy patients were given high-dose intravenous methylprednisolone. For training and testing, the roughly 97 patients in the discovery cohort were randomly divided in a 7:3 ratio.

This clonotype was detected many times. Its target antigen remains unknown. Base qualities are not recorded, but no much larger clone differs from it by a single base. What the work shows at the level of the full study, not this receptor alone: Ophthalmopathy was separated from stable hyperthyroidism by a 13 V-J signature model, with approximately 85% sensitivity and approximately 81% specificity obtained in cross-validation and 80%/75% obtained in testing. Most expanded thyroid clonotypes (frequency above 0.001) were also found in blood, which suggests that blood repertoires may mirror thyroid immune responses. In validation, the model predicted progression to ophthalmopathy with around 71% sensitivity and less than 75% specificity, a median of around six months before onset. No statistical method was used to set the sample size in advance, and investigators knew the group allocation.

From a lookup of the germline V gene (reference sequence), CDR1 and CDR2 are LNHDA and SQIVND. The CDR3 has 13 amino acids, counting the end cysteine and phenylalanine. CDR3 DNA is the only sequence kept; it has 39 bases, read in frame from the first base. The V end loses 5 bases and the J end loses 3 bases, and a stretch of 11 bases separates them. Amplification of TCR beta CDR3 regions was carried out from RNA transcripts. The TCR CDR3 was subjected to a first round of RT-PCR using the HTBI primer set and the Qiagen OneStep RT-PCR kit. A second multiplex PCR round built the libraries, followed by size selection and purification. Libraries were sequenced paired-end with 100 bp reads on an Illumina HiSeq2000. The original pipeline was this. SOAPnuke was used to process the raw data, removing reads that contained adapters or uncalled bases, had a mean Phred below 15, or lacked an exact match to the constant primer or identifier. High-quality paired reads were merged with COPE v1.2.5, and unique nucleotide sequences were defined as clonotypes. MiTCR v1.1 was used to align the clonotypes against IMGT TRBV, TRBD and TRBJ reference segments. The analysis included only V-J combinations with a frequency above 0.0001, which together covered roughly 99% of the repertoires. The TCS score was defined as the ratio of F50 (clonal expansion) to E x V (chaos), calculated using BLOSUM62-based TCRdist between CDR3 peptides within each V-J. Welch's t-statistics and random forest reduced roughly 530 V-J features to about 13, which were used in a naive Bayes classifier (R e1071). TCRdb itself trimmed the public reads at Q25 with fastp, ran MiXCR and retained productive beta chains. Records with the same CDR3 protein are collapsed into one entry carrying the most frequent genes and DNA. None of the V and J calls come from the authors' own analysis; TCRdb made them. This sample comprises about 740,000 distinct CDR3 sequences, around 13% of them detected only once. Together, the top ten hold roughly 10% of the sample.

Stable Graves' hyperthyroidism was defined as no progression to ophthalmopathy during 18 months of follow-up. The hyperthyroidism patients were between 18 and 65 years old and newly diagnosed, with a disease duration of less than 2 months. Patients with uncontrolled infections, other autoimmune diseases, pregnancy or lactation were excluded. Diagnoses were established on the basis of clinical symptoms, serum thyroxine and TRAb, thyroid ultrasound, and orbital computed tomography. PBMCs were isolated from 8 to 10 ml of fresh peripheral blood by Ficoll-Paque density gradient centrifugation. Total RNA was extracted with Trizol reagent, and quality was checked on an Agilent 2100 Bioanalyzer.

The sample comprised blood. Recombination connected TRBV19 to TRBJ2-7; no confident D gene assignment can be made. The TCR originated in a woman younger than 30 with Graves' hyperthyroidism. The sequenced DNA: TGTGCCAGTAGTGGTAGGGTCGGCTACGAGCAGTACTTC. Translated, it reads CASSGRVGYEQYF.